The rows below give T cell receptor beta chains drawn from one sample of a study of T cells after yellow fever vaccination. MiXCR was run by TCRdb on the 5' RACE reads, yielding one entry per CDR3 protein. The profile shows a few hundred thousand distinct CDR3 sequences, roughly 19% of them singletons. The material sequenced was PBMCs, taken 15 days after the yellow fever booster vaccination. These receptors all come from a man aged 30-40 years who received the YFV17D yellow fever vaccine. Both conserved end residues are part of each CDR3. Fields, in order: clone size, V gene, J gene, D gene, CDR3 protein, CDR3 DNA. The D gene is left open where the match is weak. Only part of the rows carry a size: once, few, many, or a class if the clone is expanded.

few	TRBV30	TRBJ1-5	.	CAWSVQVDQPQHF	TGTGCCTGGAGTGTACAGGTGGATCAGCCCCAGCATTTT
.	TRBV4-3	TRBJ2-3	.	CASSQEAGIPTQYF	TGCGCCAGCAGCCAAGAAGCGGGTATTCCTACGCAGTATTTT
few	TRBV24-1	TRBJ2-7	.	CATKACRDLGYEQYF	TGTGCCACCAAAGCCTGTAGGGATTTGGGGTACGAGCAGTACTTC
.	TRBV7-9	TRBJ2-1	.	CASSSLGAEQFF	TGTGCCAGCAGCTCTCTAGGGGCTGAGCAGTTCTTC
few	TRBV9	TRBJ2-3	TRBD2	CASSVQAGLGDTQYF	TGTGCCAGCAGCGTCCAAGCGGGGTTGGGAGATACGCAGTATTTT
many	TRBV7-2	TRBJ2-3	TRBD2	CASQRGGSTDTQYF	TGTGCCAGCCAAAGGGGAGGGAGCACAGATACGCAGTATTTT
.	TRBV20-1	TRBJ2-7	.	CSAARARAGEQYF	TGCAGTGCCGCGAGGGCCCGAGCCGGCGAGCAGTACTTC
.	TRBV25-1	TRBJ2-1	TRBD2	CASSGLGGFDEQFF	TGTGCCAGCAGTGGCCTGGGGGGGTTCGATGAGCAGTTCTTC
many	TRBV7-2	TRBJ2-5	TRBD2	CASSLGGGRETQYF	TGTGCCAGCAGCTTAGGGGGGGGGAGAGAGACCCAGTACTTC
few	TRBV10-3	TRBJ2-7	.	CAIGGISREQYF	TGTGCCATAGGCGGTATCTCCAGGGAGCAGTACTTC
.	TRBV5-4	TRBJ2-1	.	CASSLAWREKGNEQFF	TGTGCCAGCAGCTTGGCCTGGCGGGAAAAAGGGAATGAGCAGTTCTTC
few	TRBV20-1	TRBJ2-5	.	CSARPPGAETQYF	TGCAGTGCTAGACCCCCGGGTGCCGAGACCCAGTACTTC
many	TRBV5-1	TRBJ2-5	.	CASSLGSEETQYF	TGCGCCAGCAGCTTGGGTAGCGAAGAGACCCAGTACTTC
few	TRBV7-9	TRBJ1-2	.	CASSPLGLHYGYTF	TGTGCCAGCAGCCCGCTTGGACTGCACTATGGCTACACCTTC
.	TRBV15	TRBJ2-5	.	CATSRDPEETQYF	TGTGCCACCAGCAGAGACCCAGAAGAGACCCAGTACTTC
few	TRBV7-6	TRBJ1-1	.	CASSANRAEAFF	TGTGCCAGCAGCGCAAACAGGGCCGAAGCTTTCTTT
.	TRBV12-3/TRBV12-4	TRBJ2-1	TRBD1	CASGAQGALSEQFF	TGTGCCAGCGGGGCTCAGGGGGCGCTAAGTGAGCAGTTCTTC
few	TRBV12-3/TRBV12-4	TRBJ1-3	.	CASSLVTGNTIYF	TGTGCCAGCAGCCTGGTAACTGGAAACACCATATATTTT
few	TRBV28	TRBJ2-3	TRBD1	CASSLGQGFTDTQYF	TGTGCCAGCAGTCTGGGACAGGGTTTTACAGATACGCAGTATTTT
.	TRBV6-6	TRBJ2-5	.	CASSFGQTQYF	TGTGCCAGCAGTTTCGGGCAGACCCAGTACTTC
.	TRBV6-1	TRBJ2-2	TRBD2	CASRERLAGGSGELFF	TGTGCCAGCAGAGAAAGACTAGCGGGAGGGTCCGGGGAGCTGTTTTTT
.	TRBV7-9	TRBJ2-7	TRBD1	CASSLRQGAYEQYF	TGTGCCAGCAGCTTAAGACAGGGAGCCTACGAGCAGTACTTC
.	TRBV5-5	TRBJ1-2	.	CASSFSQGVYGYTF	TGTGCCAGCAGCTTCTCACAAGGGGTATATGGCTACACCTTC
few	TRBV18	TRBJ1-1	.	CASSGRGDTEAFF	TGTGCCAGCTCAGGGAGAGGAGACACTGAAGCTTTCTTT
.	TRBV29-1	TRBJ2-5	TRBD1	CSVPGTGPGETQYF	TGCAGCGTTCCCGGGACAGGGCCAGGAGAGACCCAGTACTTC
.	TRBV5-4	TRBJ2-7	TRBD1	CASSPGQVNSYEQYF	TGTGCCAGCAGTCCGGGACAGGTGAACTCCTACGAGCAGTACTTC
.	TRBV4-3	TRBJ1-1	.	CASSRGPFEDGDTEAFF	TGCGCCAGCAGCCGAGGTCCCTTCGAAGACGGCGACACTGAAGCTTTCTTT
.	TRBV30	TRBJ1-1	.	CAWSVGNTEAFF	TGTGCCTGGAGTGTGGGGAACACTGAAGCTTTCTTT
few	TRBV15	TRBJ2-1	.	CATSSGGLYNEQFF	TGTGCCACCAGCAGCGGGGGCCTCTACAATGAGCAGTTCTTC
.	TRBV12-3/TRBV12-4	TRBJ2-5	.	CASSFSETGLGVGF	TGTGCCAGCAGTTTTTCGGAGACAGGTCTAGGAGTCGGCTTC
.	TRBV6-2/TRBV6-3	TRBJ2-1	.	CASSPLPGDNEQFF	TGTGCCAGCAGCCCCCTCCCGGGGGACAATGAGCAGTTCTTC
.	TRBV14	TRBJ1-2	TRBD1	CASSHRDRGIVGYTF	TGTGCCAGCAGCCACCGGGACAGGGGAATAGTAGGCTACACCTTC
.	TRBV27	TRBJ2-1	.	CASMGINEQFF	TGTGCCAGCATGGGGATAAATGAGCAGTTCTTC
many	TRBV5-6	TRBJ2-3	.	CASSFLTGSDTQYF	TGTGCCAGCAGCTTCCTGACCGGGTCAGATACGCAGTATTTT
few	TRBV20-1	TRBJ2-7	TRBD1	CSADIPGQGYEQYF	TGCAGTGCTGATATACCGGGACAGGGGTACGAGCAGTACTTC
.	TRBV10-3	TRBJ2-1	TRBD2	CAISGLAGEARSSYNEQFF	TGTGCCATCAGTGGATTAGCGGGAGAAGCGAGGTCATCCTACAATGAGCAGTTCTTC
few	TRBV9	TRBJ2-3	.	CASSVVSSSTDTQYF	TGTGCCAGCAGCGTAGTGAGTAGCAGCACAGATACGCAGTATTTT
.	TRBV7-9	TRBJ2-5	TRBD2	CASIKREAGETQYF	TGTGCCAGCATCAAACGGGAGGCAGGAGAGACCCAGTACTTC
.	TRBV5-4	TRBJ2-7	TRBD1	CASSPGTDPYEQYF	TGTGCCAGCAGCCCCGGGACAGACCCCTACGAGCAGTACTTC
few	TRBV5-1	TRBJ2-5	.	CASSRDRPYQETQYF	TGCGCCAGCAGCCGGGACCGACCGTACCAAGAGACCCAGTACTTC
.	TRBV6-1	TRBJ2-7	TRBD2	CASSQYLAGGGTFYEQYF	TGTGCCAGCAGCCAATATCTAGCGGGAGGTGGGACCTTCTACGAGCAGTACTTC
.	TRBV20-1	TRBJ1-6	.	CSARAGGYNSPLHF	TGCAGTGCTAGAGCGGGGGGTTATAATTCACCCCTCCACTTT
.	TRBV4-1	TRBJ2-1	.	CASSQEYDQFF	TGCGCCAGCAGCCAAGAATATGATCAGTTCTTC
.	TRBV30	TRBJ2-3	.	CAWSTFRDLEDTQYF	TGTGCCTGGAGTACCTTCAGGGATTTGGAAGATACGCAGTATTTT
.	TRBV18	TRBJ1-5	TRBD1	CASSGTGAADQPQHF	TGTGCCAGCTCGGGAACAGGGGCCGCTGATCAGCCCCAGCATTTT
.	TRBV20-1	TRBJ2-7	.	CSARDFGQPREQYF	TGCAGTGCTAGAGATTTCGGTCAGCCCCGGGAGCAGTACTTC
few	TRBV5-1	TRBJ2-3	TRBD2	CASSTVSGRAGTDTQYF	TGCGCCAGCAGCACGGTTAGCGGGAGGGCTGGCACAGATACGCAGTATTTT
.	TRBV7-2	TRBJ2-7	.	CASSLRGSGYEQYF	TGTGCCAGCAGCTTAAGGGGCTCTGGCTACGAGCAGTACTTC
few	TRBV12-3/TRBV12-4	TRBJ2-4	.	CASSLSLYIQYF	TGTGCCAGCAGTTTAAGTCTCTACATTCAGTACTTC
few	TRBV7-8	TRBJ2-7	.	CASSPKGRYEQYF	TGTGCCAGCAGCCCAAAGGGGAGATACGAGCAGTACTTC
.	TRBV28	TRBJ2-3	TRBD2	CASSSPRSSGNVDTQYF	TGTGCCAGCAGTTCCCCCCGGAGTAGCGGGAATGTAGATACGCAGTATTTT
.	TRBV15	TRBJ2-2	TRBD1	CATSRDPGGRTGELFF	TGTGCCACCAGCAGAGATCCAGGGGGCCGGACCGGGGAGCTGTTTTTT
.	TRBV5-6	TRBJ2-5	.	CASSWGNQETQYF	TGTGCCAGCAGCTGGGGCAACCAAGAGACCCAGTACTTC
.	TRBV20-1	TRBJ2-1	TRBD1	CSAEKPGQNYNEQFF	TGCAGTGCCGAAAAACCGGGACAGAACTACAATGAGCAGTTCTTC
few	TRBV20-1	TRBJ2-3	.	CGAGSGTVTDTQYF	TGCGGCGCGGGGTCCGGGACAGTCACAGATACGCAGTATTTT
few	TRBV29-1	TRBJ2-7	TRBD1	CSVPVEGQGAYEQYF	TGCAGCGTCCCCGTAGAGGGACAGGGGGCCTACGAGCAGTACTTC
.	TRBV12-3/TRBV12-4	TRBJ1-5	TRBD1	CASRPTGFSNQPQHF	TGTGCCAGCAGGCCGACAGGGTTTAGCAATCAGCCCCAGCATTTT
.	TRBV5-1	TRBJ2-1	.	CASSPQGREQFF	TGCGCCAGCAGCCCCCAGGGGCGGGAGCAGTTCTTC
few	TRBV5-1	TRBJ2-1	.	CASSTPGVIPVNEQFF	TGCGCCAGCAGCACCCCAGGGGTGATACCGGTTAATGAGCAGTTCTTC